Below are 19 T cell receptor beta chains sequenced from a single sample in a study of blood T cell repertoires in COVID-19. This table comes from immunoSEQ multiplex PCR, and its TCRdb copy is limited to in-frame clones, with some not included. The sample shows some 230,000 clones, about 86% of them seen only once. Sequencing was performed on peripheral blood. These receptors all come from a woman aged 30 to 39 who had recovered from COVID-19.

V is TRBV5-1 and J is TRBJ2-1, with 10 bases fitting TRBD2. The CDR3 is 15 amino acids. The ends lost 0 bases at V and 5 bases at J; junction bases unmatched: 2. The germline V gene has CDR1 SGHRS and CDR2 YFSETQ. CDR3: CASSLGTSGDNEQFF. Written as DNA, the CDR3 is TGCGCCAGCAGCTTGGGGACTAGCGGTGACAATGAGCAGTTCTTC.

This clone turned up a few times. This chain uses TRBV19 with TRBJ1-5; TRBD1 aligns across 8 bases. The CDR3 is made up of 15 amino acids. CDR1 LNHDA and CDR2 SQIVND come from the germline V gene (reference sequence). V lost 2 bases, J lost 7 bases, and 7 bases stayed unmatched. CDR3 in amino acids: CASSIWAGGGQPQHF. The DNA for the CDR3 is TGTGCCAGTAGTATATGGGCAGGGGGCGGCCAGCCCCAGCATTTT.

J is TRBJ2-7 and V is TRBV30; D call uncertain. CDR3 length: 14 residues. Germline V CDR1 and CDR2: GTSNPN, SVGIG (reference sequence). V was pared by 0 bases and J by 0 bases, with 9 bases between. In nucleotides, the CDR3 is TGTGCCTGGAGTGTGGGCGATATCTCCTACGAGCAGTACTTC. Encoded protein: CAWSVGDISYEQYF.

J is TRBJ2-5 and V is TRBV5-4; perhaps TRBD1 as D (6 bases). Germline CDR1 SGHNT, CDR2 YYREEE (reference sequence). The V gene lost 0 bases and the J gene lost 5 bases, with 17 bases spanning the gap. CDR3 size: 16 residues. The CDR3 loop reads CASSLAWGTRGETQYF. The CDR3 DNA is TGTGCCAGCAGCTTGGCGTGGGGGACACGAGGGGAGACCCAGTACTTC.

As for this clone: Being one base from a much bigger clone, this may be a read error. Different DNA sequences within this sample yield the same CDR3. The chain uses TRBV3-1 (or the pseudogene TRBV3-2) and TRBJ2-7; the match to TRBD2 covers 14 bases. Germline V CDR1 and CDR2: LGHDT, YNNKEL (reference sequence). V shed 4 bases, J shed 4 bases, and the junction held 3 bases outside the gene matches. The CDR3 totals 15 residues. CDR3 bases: TGTGCCAGCAGCCGTGGGACTAGCGGGAGTTACGAGCAGTACTTC. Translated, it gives CASSRGTSGSYEQYF.

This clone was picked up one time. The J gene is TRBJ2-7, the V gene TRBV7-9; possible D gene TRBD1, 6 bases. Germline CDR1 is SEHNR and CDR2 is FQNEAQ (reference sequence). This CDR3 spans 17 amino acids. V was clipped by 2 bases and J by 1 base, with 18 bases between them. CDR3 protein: CASSLLPRDTHSYEQYF. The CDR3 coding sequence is TGTGCCAGCAGCTTACTTCCTAGGGACACGCATTCCTACGAGCAGTACTTC.

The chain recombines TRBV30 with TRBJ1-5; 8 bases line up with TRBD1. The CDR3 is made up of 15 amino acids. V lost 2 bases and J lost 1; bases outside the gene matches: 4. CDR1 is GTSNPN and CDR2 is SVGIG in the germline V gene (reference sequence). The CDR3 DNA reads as TGTGCCTGGAGTAGTAGGACAGGGAGCAATCAGCCCCAGCATTTT. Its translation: CAWSSRTGSNQPQHF.

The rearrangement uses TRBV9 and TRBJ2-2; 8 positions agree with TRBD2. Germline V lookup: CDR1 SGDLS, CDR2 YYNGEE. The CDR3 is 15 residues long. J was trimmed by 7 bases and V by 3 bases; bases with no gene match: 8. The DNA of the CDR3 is TGTGCCAGCAGCGGGACAGCGGGAGAAAACGGGGAGCTGTTTTTT. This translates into CASSGTAGENGELFF.

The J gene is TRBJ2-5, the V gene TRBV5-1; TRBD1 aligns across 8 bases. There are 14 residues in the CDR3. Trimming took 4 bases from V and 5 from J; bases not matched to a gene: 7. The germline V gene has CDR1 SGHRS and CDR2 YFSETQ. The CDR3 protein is CASSARGQGETQYF. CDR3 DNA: TGCGCCAGCAGCGCCCGCGGACAGGGCGAGACCCAGTACTTC.

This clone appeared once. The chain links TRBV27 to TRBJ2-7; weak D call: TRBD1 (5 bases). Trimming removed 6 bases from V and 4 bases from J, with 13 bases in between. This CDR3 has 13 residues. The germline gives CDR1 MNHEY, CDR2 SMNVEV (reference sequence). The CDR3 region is CASSRDRRYEQYF. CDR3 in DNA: TGTGCCAGCAGCCGTGACAGAAGGTACGAGCAGTACTTC.

DNA for the CDR3: TGTGCCAGCAGTTTATCAGGAGGCAATCAGCCCCAGCATTTT. Translation gives CASSLSGGNQPQHF. The rearrangement joins TRBV27 to TRBJ1-5; no reliable D call. Germline loops: CDR1 MNHEY, CDR2 SMNVEV (reference sequence). This CDR3 is built from 14 residues. V was pared by 0 bases and J by 2 bases, with 5 bases between.

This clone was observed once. CDR3 region: CASSYLTVGGGDLDTQYF. DNA of the CDR3: TGTGCCAGCAGCTACTTAACGGTTGGGGGAGGAGATTTAGATACGCAGTATTTT. The rearrangement uses TRBV7-3 and TRBJ2-3; possibly TRBD2 for D (6 bases). Germline CDR1 SGHTA, CDR2 FQGTGA. The CDR3 is made up of 18 amino acids. Trimming removed 4 bases from V and 5 bases from J, with 25 bases in between.

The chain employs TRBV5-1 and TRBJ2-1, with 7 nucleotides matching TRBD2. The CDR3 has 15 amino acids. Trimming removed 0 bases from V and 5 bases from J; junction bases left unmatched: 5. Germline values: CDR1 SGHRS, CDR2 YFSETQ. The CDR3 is CASSLVRGGDNEQFF. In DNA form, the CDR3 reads TGCGCCAGCAGCTTGGTGCGGGGAGGGGACAATGAGCAGTTCTTC.

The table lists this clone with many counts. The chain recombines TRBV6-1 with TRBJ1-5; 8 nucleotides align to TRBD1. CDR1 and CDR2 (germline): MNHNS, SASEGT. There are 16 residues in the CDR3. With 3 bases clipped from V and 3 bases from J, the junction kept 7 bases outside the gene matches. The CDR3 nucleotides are TGTGCCAGCAGTGAGCACGGACAGGGCAACAATCAGCCCCAGCATTTT. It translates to CASSEHGQGNNQPQHF.

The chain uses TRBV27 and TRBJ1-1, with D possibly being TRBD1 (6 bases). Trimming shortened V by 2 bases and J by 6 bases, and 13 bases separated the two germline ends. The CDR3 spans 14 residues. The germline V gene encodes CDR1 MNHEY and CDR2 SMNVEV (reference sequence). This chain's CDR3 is CASSLIPGDPEAFF. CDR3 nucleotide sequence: TGTGCCAGCAGTTTAATCCCAGGGGACCCTGAAGCTTTCTTT.

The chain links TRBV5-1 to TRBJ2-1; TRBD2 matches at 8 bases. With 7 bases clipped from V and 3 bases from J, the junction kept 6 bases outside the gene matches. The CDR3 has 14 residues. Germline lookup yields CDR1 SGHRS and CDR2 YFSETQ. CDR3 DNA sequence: TGCGCCAGCTCACTAGCGGATTACTACAATGAGCAGTTCTTC. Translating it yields CASSLADYYNEQFF.

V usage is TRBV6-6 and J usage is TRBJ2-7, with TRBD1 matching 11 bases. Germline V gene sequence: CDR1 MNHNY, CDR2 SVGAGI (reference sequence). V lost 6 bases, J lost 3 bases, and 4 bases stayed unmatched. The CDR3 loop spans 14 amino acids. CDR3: CASRRDRGNYEQYF. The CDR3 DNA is TGTGCCAGCAGGCGGGACAGGGGGAACTACGAGCAGTACTTC.

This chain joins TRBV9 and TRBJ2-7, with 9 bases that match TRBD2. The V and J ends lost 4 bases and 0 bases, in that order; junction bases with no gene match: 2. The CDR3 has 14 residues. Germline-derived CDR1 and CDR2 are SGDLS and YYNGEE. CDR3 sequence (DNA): TGTGCCAGCAGCTCTAGCGGGGTCTCCTACGAGCAGTACTTC. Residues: CASSSSGVSYEQYF.

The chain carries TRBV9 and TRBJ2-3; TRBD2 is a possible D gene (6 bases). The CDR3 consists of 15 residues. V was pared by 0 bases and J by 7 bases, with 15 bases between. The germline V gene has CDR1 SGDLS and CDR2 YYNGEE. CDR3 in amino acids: CASSVVGGTGNTQYF. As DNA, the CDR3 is TGTGCCAGCAGCGTAGTGGGCGGGACGGGGAATACGCAGTATTTT.